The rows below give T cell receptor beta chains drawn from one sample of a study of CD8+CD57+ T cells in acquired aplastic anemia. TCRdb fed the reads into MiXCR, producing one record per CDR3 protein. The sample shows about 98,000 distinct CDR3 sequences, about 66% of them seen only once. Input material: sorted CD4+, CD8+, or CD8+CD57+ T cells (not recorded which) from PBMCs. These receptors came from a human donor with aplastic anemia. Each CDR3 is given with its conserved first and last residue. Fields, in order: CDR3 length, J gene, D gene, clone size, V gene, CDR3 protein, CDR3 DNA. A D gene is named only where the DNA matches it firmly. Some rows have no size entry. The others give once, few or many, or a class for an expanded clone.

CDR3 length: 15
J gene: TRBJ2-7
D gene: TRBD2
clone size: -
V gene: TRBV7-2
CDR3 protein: CASNVAALDGGERYF
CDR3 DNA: TGTGCCAGCAACGTCGCTGCCCTAGACGGGGGGGAGCGGTACTTC

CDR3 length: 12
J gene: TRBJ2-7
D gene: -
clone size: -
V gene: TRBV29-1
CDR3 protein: CSVENTAYEQYF
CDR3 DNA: TGCAGCGTTGAGAACACGGCCTACGAGCAGTACTTC

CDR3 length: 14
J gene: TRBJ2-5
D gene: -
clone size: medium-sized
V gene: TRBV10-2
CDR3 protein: CASSERVAEETQYF
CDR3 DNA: TGCGCCAGCAGTGAGAGGGTAGCGGAAGAGACCCAGTACTTC

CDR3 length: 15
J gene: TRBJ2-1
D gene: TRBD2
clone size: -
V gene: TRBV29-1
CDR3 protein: CSVEGGDEIGNEQFF
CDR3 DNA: TGCAGCGTTGAGGGGGGGGACGAGATAGGCAATGAGCAGTTCTTC

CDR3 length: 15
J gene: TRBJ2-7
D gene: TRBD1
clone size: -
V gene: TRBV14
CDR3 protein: CASSQGQADTYEQYF
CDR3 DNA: TGTGCCAGCAGCCAGGGACAGGCCGACACCTACGAGCAGTACTTC

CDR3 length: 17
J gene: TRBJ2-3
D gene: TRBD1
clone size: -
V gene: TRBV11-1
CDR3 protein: CASSVRPQGPNTDTQYF
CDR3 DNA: TGTGCCAGCAGCGTAAGACCACAGGGGCCTAACACAGATACGCAGTATTTT

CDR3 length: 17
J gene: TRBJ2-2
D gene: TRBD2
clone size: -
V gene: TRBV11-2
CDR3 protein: CASSLWASGGFTGELFF
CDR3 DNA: TGTGCCAGCAGCTTATGGGCTAGCGGGGGATTCACCGGGGAGCTGTTTTTT

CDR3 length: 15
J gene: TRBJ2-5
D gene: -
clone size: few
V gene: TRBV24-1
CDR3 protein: CATSDLSRDQETQYF
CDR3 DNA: TGTGCCACCAGTGATCTATCAAGGGACCAAGAGACCCAGTACTTC

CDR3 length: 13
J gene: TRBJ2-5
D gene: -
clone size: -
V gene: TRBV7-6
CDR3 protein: CASSLPRGETQYF
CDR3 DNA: TGTGCCAGCAGCCTACCTAGGGGAGAGACCCAGTACTTC

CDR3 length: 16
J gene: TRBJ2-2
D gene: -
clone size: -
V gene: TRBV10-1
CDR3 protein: CASSEPPRGNTGELFF
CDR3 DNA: TGCGCCAGCAGTGAGCCTCCTCGGGGTAACACCGGGGAGCTGTTTTTT

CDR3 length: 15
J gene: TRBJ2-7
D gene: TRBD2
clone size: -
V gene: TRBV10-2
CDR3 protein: CASLPTERGTYEQYF
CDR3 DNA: TGCGCCAGCCTTCCAACGGAGCGGGGGACCTACGAGCAGTACTTC